The present entry profiles one T cell receptor (beta chain) with its context. Both 60 Vbeta primers and 13 Jbeta primers went into the PCR. Sequenced by immunoSEQ multiplex PCR; TCRdb stores in-frame clones only, minus some. The profile covers 150,000 to 200,000 clones, with 65% to 85% appearing a single time and roughly 1.4% taken by the ten largest. This sample is drawn from a study of cytomegalovirus exposure and HLA in healthy donors. The TCR sequence derives from a man aged 55 to 70 in good health and CMV-seronegative. The sequencing input was PBMCs.

DNA for the CDR3: TGCGCCAGCAGCTTACAGGGGGCAGGGCCAGATACGCAGTATTTT. This codes for CASSLQGAGPDTQYF. J is TRBJ2-3 and V is TRBV5-1; 9 nucleotides align to TRBD1. This CDR3 has 15 amino acids. Losses at the gene ends were 2 bases for V and 4 bases for J; bases not matched to a gene: 5. CDR1 is SGHRS and CDR2 is YFSETQ in the germline V gene. Filled out from reference TRBV5-1 and TRBJ2-3, the complete variable domain reads KAGVTQTPRYLIKTRGQQVTLSCSPISGHRSVSWYQQTPGQGLQFLFEYFSETQRNKGNFPGRFSGRQFSNSRSEMNVSTLELGDSALYLCASSLQGAGPDTQYFGPGTRLTVL.